A selection of T cell receptor beta chains follows, all from one sample in a study of blood T cell repertoires in COVID-19. Data came from immunoSEQ multiplex PCR; TCRdb stores just in-frame clones and leaves some out. The table records approximately 330,000 clones, around 90% of them present only once. The sample comprised peripheral blood. Receptors were obtained from a man aged 25 to 40 with COVID-19, enrolled during active disease. Both conserved end residues are part of each CDR3. A D gene is named only where the DNA matches it firmly. Clone sizes are given selectively: once, few, many, or a class where the clone is expanded.

>once|.|TRBV7-2|TRBJ2-3
CASSLDPATKSTQYF
TGTGCCAGCAGCTTAGACCCCGCCACTAAGAGTACGCAGTATTTT
>.|TRBD1|TRBV6-4|TRBJ1-2
CASSDSGTGLEGAYTF
TGTGCCAGCAGTGATTCCGGGACAGGGCTCGAAGGGGCCTACACCTTC
>.|TRBD1|TRBV6-5|TRBJ1-5
CASTNGQGSSQPQHF
TGTGCCAGCACGAACGGACAGGGTAGTAGTCAGCCCCAGCATTTT
>.|TRBD2|TRBV2|TRBJ2-7
CASSDPLAGRGSSYEQYF
TGTGCCAGCAGTGATCCCCTGGCTGGGCGGGGGAGCTCCTACGAGCAGTACTTC
>few|TRBD1|TRBV28|TRBJ1-1
CASSWNDRGLLAAFF
TGTGCCAGCAGTTGGAATGACAGGGGCTTGTTGGCAGCTTTCTTT
>.|.|TRBV5-1|TRBJ2-7
CASSLTRTYEQYF
TGCGCCAGCAGCTTGACCAGGACCTACGAGCAGTACTTC
>.|.|TRBV6-5|TRBJ2-1
CASSYGPRNEQFF
TGTGCCAGCAGTTACGGCCCTCGCAATGAGCAGTTCTTC
>.|TRBD1|TRBV15|TRBJ2-7
CATSRDPPGGSEQYF
TGTGCCACCAGCAGAGATCCCCCAGGGGGCAGCGAGCAGTACTTC
>.|.|TRBV5-1|TRBJ2-1
CASSPWSYDEQFF
TGCGCCAGCAGCCCTTGGAGTTACGATGAGCAGTTCTTC
>.|TRBD1|TRBV4-3|TRBJ1-1
CASSDSTGEATEAFF
TGCGCCAGCAGCGACTCGACAGGGGAGGCCACTGAAGCTTTCTTT
>.|TRBD1|TRBV5-1|TRBJ2-3
CASSLLGTGGADTQYF
TGCGCCAGCAGCTTGCTCGGGACAGGGGGCGCAGATACGCAGTATTTT
>.|.|TRBV5-1|TRBJ1-1
CASSLMEGNTEAFF
TGCGCCAGCAGCTTGATGGAGGGTAACACTGAAGCTTTCTTT
>.|TRBD1|TRBV4-3|TRBJ2-1
CASSQAGTEYNEQFF
TGCGCCAGCAGCCAAGCCGGGACAGAGTACAATGAGCAGTTCTTC
>.|TRBD1|TRBV2|TRBJ2-3
CASSWTGGTDTQYF
TGTGCCAGCAGTTGGACAGGGGGAACTGATACGCAGTATTTT
>few|TRBD1|TRBV3-1/TRBV3-2|TRBJ1-2
CASSPRDRANYGYTF
TGTGCCAGCAGCCCAAGGGACAGGGCTAACTATGGCTACACCTTC
>.|TRBD1|TRBV4-1|TRBJ1-2
CASSQYLGQGGDGYTF
TGCGCCAGCAGCCAATACCTCGGACAGGGGGGGGATGGCTACACCTTC
>.|TRBD1|TRBV4-3|TRBJ1-5
CASSQGDRDGQPQHF
TGCGCCAGCAGCCAAGGTGACAGGGACGGTCAGCCCCAGCATTTT
>few|.|TRBV2|TRBJ1-2
CASTLIEGGMGYGYTF
TGTGCCAGCACCCTTATTGAAGGGGGTATGGGCTATGGCTACACCTTC
>.|TRBD1|TRBV6-5|TRBJ1-1
CASGGKGQGRTEAFF
TGTGCCAGCGGGGGGAAGGGACAGGGGAGAACTGAAGCTTTCTTT
>few|.|TRBV4-2|TRBJ1-6
CASSPLKGDNSPLHF
TGTGCCAGCAGCCCATTGAAAGGAGATAATTCACCCCTCCACTTT
>.|TRBD1|TRBV10-3|TRBJ2-7
CAIRAGQGASFSYEQYF
TGTGCCATCAGGGCGGGACAGGGGGCCTCCTTCTCCTACGAGCAGTACTTC
>.|TRBD1|TRBV28|TRBJ2-6
CACGQGAYGANVLTF
TGTGCCTGCGGACAGGGGGCGTATGGGGCCAACGTCCTGACTTTC
>.|TRBD1|TRBV18|TRBJ2-7
CASSPKWPLGQGRNEQYF
TGTGCCAGCTCACCGAAATGGCCCCTGGGACAGGGGAGGAACGAGCAGTACTTC
>.|TRBD2|TRBV11-2|TRBJ2-5
CASSSGLAEETQYF
TGTGCCAGCAGCTCGGGACTAGCGGAAGAGACCCAGTACTTC
>.|TRBD2|TRBV5-1|TRBJ2-1
CASSLAGVNEQFF
TGCGCCAGCAGCCTAGCGGGAGTGAATGAGCAGTTCTTC
>.|.|TRBV11-2|TRBJ2-3
CASSSRVTLPLFVQYF
TGTGCCAGCAGCTCCAGGGTTACCCTACCACTATTTGTGCAGTATTTT
>.|TRBD1|TRBV19|TRBJ2-7
CASSKLGTGAYEQYF
TGTGCCAGTAGTAAGTTGGGGACAGGTGCCTACGAGCAGTACTTC
>.|.|TRBV25-1|TRBJ2-4
CASSESLGDAKNIQYF
TGTGCCAGCAGTGAATCCCTTGGAGATGCCAAAAACATTCAGTACTTC
>once|TRBD1|TRBV6-5|TRBJ2-4
CASSPGTGSKNIQYF
TGTGCCAGCAGTCCCGGGACAGGGTCCAAAAACATTCAGTACTTC
>few|.|TRBV28|TRBJ2-2
CASTISKGVGTGELFF
TGTGCCAGCACGATTTCGAAGGGGGTTGGCACCGGGGAGCTGTTTTTT
>.|TRBD1|TRBV9|TRBJ1-3
CASSATGGGNTIYF
TGTGCCAGCAGCGCAACAGGGGGTGGAAACACCATATATTTT
>.|.|TRBV11-3|TRBJ1-1
CASSLMADTEAFF
TGTGCCAGCAGCTTAATGGCGGACACTGAAGCTTTCTTT
>.|TRBD1|TRBV6-5|TRBJ2-1
CASSRTGGGPNEQFF
TGTGCCAGCAGCCGGACAGGGGGTGGGCCCAATGAGCAGTTCTTC
>.|TRBD1|TRBV30|TRBJ1-1
CAWSVGGSAEAFF
TGTGCCTGGAGTGTAGGGGGCAGCGCTGAAGCTTTCTTT
>.|TRBD1|TRBV7-7|TRBJ2-2
CASSLVEGQDTGELFF
TGTGCCAGCAGCTTAGTTGAGGGACAGGACACCGGGGAGCTGTTTTTT
>.|TRBD2|TRBV28|TRBJ2-1
CASSLYPGLAGGNEQFF
TGTGCCAGCAGTTTATATCCGGGACTAGCGGGAGGCAATGAGCAGTTCTTC
>.|.|TRBV24-1|TRBJ2-3
CATSDLGTGRTDTQYF
TGTGCCACCAGTGATTTGGGTACAGGCCGCACAGATACGCAGTATTTT
>once|TRBD1|TRBV5-4|TRBJ2-5
CASSFRFSGQGIEETQYF
TGTGCCAGCAGCTTTCGGTTCTCCGGACAGGGGATAGAAGAGACCCAGTACTTC
>.|TRBD2|TRBV28|TRBJ2-7
CASILRLAGGPDEQYF
TGTGCCAGCATCCTGAGACTAGCGGGAGGGCCGGATGAGCAGTACTTC
>.|.|TRBV9|TRBJ2-4
CASSPRESLAKNIQYF
TGTGCCAGCAGCCCCCGCGAAAGCTTAGCCAAAAACATTCAGTACTTC
>.|TRBD2|TRBV7-2|TRBJ2-7
CASSLRLAGSYEQYF
TGTGCCAGCAGCCTCAGACTAGCGGGGAGCTACGAGCAGTACTTC
>.|TRBD1|TRBV5-3|TRBJ1-6
CARSLTGRNSPLHF
TGTGCCAGAAGTCTGACAGGGCGAAATTCACCCCTCCACTTT